Sequencing of this T cell receptor (beta chain) was carried out in a study of identical twins. Study results and limitations: In cord blood, abundant beta clonotypes had fewer insertions; memory showed no trend. Donors were not followed over many years; analysis was cross-sectional. Modeled out-of-frame TCR alpha sharing in monozygotic twins fell below observed levels.

For this clonotype: Its antigen is unknown.

The CDR3 has 15 residues. Germline V lookup: CDR1 SEHNR, CDR2 FQNEAQ (reference sequence). The V end was cut by 5 bases, the J end by 6 bases, with 16 bases between. TCRdb reprocessed the 5' RACE reads with MiXCR, giving one entry per CDR3 protein. This sample carries fewer than 800,000 distinct CDR3 sequences, under 8.5% of them seen once, and the ten largest clones take about 1.6%. This sample was also put to use in a study of yellow fever vaccine responses in identical twins.

V and J are TRBV7-9 and TRBJ2-2, with D uncertain. The clonotype comes from a woman aged 18-29 years in good health. What was sequenced was PBMCs. CDR3 coding DNA: TGTGCCAGCAGCCCCACCAGTAGGGAAGCCGGGGAGCTGTTTTTT. This translates into CASSPTSREAGELFF.